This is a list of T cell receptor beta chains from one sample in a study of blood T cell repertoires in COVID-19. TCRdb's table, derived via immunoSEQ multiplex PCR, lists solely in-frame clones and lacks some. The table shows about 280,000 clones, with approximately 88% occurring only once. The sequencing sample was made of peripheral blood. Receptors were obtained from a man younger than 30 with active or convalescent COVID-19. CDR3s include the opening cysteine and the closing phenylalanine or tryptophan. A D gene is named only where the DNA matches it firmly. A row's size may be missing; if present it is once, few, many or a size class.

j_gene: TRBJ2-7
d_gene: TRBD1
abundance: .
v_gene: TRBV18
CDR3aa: CASSPPRTGWEQYF
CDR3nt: TGTGCCAGCTCACCTCCTAGGACAGGGTGGGAGCAGTACTTC

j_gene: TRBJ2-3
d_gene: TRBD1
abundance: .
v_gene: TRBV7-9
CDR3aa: CASSRYRDSFSTDTQYF
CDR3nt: TGTGCCAGCAGCCGATACCGGGACAGCTTCAGCACAGATACGCAGTATTTT

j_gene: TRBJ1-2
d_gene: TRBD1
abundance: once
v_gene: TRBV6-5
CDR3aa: CASSYSGQGAPGYTF
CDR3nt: TGTGCCAGCAGTTACTCGGGACAGGGGGCGCCTGGCTACACCTTC

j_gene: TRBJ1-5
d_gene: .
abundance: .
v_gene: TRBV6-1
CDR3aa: CASSEAAGGRNQPQHF
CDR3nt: TGTGCCAGCAGTGAAGCAGCGGGGGGGCGCAATCAGCCCCAGCATTTT

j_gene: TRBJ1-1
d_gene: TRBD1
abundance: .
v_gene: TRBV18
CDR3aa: CASSPPAGGGFTEAFF
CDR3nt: TGTGCCAGCTCACCACCGGCAGGGGGCGGATTCACTGAAGCTTTCTTT

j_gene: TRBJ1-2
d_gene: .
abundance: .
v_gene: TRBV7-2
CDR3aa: CASSLVVAAVANYGYTF
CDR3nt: TGTGCCAGCAGCTTAGTAGTGGCGGCGGTAGCTAACTATGGCTACACCTTC

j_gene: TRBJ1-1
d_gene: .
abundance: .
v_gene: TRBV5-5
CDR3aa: CASSLTGRGTEAFF
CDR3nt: TGTGCCAGCAGCTTGACCGGTCGGGGCACTGAAGCTTTCTTT

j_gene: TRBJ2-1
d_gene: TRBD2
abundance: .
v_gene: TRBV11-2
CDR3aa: CASSSLSGGPYNEQFF
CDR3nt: TGTGCCAGCAGCTCCTTAAGCGGGGGGCCTTACAATGAGCAGTTCTTC

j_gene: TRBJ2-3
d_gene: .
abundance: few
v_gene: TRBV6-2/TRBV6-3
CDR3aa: CASSYSGRKASTDTQYF
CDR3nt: TGTGCCAGCAGTTACTCGGGGCGTAAAGCTAGCACAGATACGCAGTATTTT

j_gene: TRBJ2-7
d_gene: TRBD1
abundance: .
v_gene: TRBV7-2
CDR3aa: CASSSGTGVREQYF
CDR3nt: TGTGCCAGCAGCTCCGGGACAGGGGTGCGCGAGCAGTACTTC

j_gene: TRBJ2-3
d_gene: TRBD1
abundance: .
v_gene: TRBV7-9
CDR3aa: CASSLGQGDTQYF
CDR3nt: TGTGCCAGCAGCCTCGGACAGGGAGATACGCAGTATTTT

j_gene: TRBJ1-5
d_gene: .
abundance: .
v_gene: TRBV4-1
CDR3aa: CASSLGQGGQPQHF
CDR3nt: TGCGCCAGCAGCCTAGGGCAGGGAGGGCAGCCCCAGCATTTT

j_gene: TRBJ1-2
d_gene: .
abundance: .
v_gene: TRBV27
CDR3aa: CASRPNAGAQVNYGYTF
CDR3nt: TGTGCCAGCCGTCCGAACGCGGGGGCGCAGGTCAACTATGGCTACACCTTC

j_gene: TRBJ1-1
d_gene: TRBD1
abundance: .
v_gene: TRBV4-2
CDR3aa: CASSQDPQGMTEAFF
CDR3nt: TGTGCCAGCAGCCAAGATCCACAGGGGATGACTGAAGCTTTCTTT

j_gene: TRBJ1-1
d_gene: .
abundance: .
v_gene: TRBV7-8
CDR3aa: CASSLANMNTEAFF
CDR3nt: TGTGCCAGCAGCTTAGCTAACATGAACACTGAAGCTTTCTTT

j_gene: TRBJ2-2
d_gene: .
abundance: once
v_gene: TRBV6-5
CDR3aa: CAISRTGELFF
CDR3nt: TGTGCCATTAGCCGGACCGGGGAGCTGTTTTTT

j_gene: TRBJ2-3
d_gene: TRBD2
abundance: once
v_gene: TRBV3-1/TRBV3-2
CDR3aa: CASSTPAGSGTDTQYF
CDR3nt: TGTGCCAGCAGCACCCCAGCGGGGTCCGGAACAGATACGCAGTATTTT

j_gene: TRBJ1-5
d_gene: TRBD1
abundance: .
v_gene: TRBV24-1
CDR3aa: CATSGRQGGGNQPQHF
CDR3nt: TGTGCCACCAGTGGTCGACAGGGTGGCGGGAATCAGCCCCAGCATTTT

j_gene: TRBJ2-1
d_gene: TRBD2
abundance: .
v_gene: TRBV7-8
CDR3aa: CASSLSGGALYEQFF
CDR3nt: TGTGCCAGCAGCCTGAGCGGGGGGGCCCTGTATGAGCAGTTCTTC

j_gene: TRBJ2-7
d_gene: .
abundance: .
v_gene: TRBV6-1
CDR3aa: CASSEAAGLESSYEQYF
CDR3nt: TGTGCCAGCAGTGAAGCCGCCGGACTGGAAAGCTCCTACGAGCAGTACTTC

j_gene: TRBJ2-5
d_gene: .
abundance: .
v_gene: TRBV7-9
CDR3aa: CASSLQETQYF
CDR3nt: TGTGCCAGCAGCCTACAAGAGACCCAGTACTTC

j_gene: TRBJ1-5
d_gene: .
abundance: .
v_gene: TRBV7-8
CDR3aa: CASSLGGQGFYQPQHF
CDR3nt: TGTGCCAGCAGCTTAGGGGGTCAGGGGTTTTATCAGCCCCAGCATTTT

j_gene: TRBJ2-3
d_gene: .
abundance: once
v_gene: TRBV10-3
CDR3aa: CAIGDTDSVRSDTQYF
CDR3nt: TGTGCCATCGGAGACACGGACTCCGTTCGCTCAGATACGCAGTATTTT

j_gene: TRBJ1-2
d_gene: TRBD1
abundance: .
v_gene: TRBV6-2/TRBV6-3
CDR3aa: CASSPVAGGGYTF
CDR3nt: TGTGCCAGCAGCCCGGTGGCAGGGGGTGGCTACACCTTC

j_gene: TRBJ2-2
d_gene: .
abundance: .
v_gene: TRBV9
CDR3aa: CASSARDTLEGELFF
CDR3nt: TGTGCCAGCAGCGCCAGGGACACCCTGGAAGGGGAGCTGTTTTTT

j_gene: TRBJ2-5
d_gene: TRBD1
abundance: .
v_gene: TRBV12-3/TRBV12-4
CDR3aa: CASTDRGETQYF
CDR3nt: TGTGCCAGCACCGACAGGGGTGAGACCCAGTACTTC

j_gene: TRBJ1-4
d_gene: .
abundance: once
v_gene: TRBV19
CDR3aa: CASSIPVNEKLFF
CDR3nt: TGTGCCAGTAGTATACCGGTTAATGAAAAACTGTTTTTT

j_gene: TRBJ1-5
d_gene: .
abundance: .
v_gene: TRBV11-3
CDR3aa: CASSFQGRRPQHF
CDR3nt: TGTGCCAGCAGCTTCCAGGGGCGGAGGCCCCAGCATTTT

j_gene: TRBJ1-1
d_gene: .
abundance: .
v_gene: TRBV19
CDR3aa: CASSIESGGTEAFF
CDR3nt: TGTGCCAGTAGTATAGAGTCGGGGGGCACTGAAGCTTTCTTT

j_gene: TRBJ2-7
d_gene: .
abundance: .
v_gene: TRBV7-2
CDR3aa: CASSLYGLGRGLEQYF
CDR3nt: TGTGCCAGCAGCTTATACGGACTTGGGCGGGGGCTCGAGCAGTACTTC

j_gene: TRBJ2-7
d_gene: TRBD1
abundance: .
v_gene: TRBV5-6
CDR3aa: CASAVWTGKNEQYF
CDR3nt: TGTGCCAGCGCGGTGTGGACAGGTAAAAACGAGCAGTACTTC

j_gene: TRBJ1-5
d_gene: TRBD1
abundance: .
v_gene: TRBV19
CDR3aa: CASSSPGTGGYQPQHF
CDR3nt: TGTGCCAGTAGTAGCCCCGGGACAGGGGGCTATCAGCCCCAGCATTTT

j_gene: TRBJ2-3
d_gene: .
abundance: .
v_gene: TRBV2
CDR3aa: CASRRGLSTDTQYF
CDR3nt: TGTGCCAGCAGGAGGGGACTGAGCACAGATACGCAGTATTTT

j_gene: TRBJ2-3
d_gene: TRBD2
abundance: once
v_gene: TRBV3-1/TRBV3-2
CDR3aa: CASSYGLAEADTQYF
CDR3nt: TGTGCCAGCAGCTACGGACTAGCGGAAGCAGATACGCAGTATTTT

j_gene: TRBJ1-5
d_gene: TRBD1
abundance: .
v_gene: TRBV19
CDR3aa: CASRRTGAYSNQPQHF
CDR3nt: TGTGCCAGTAGGAGGACAGGGGCTTATAGCAATCAGCCCCAGCATTTT

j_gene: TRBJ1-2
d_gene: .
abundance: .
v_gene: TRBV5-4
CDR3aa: CASSPSVGVYGYTF
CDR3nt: TGTGCCAGCAGTCCCTCGGTAGGGGTCTATGGCTACACCTTC

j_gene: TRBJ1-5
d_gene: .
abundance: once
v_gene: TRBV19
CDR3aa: CASSALWTVSNQPQHF
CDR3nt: TGTGCCAGTAGTGCATTGTGGACAGTTAGCAATCAGCCCCAGCATTTT

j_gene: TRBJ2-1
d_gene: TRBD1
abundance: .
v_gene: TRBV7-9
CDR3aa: CASSPGTARSSYNEQFF
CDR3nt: TGTGCCAGCAGCCCCGGGACAGCCAGGAGCTCCTACAATGAGCAGTTCTTC

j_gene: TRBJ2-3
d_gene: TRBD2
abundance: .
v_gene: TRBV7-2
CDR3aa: CASSLATGGGLADTQYF
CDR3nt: TGTGCCAGCAGCTTAGCAACGGGCGGGGGGCTCGCAGATACGCAGTATTTT

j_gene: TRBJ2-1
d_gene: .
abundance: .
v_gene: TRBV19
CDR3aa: CASSIGVSGYNEQFF
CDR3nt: TGTGCCAGTAGTATAGGTGTTTCGGGGTACAATGAGCAGTTCTTC

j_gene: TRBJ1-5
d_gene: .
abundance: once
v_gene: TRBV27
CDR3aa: CASSSGLEVGQPQHF
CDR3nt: TGTGCCAGCAGTTCGGGACTGGAGGTGGGGCAGCCCCAGCATTTT

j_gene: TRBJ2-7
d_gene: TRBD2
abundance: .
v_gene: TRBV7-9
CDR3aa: CASSSSTASGGKHGYEQYF
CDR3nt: TGTGCCAGCAGCTCCTCAACGGCTAGCGGGGGCAAACACGGCTACGAGCAGTACTTC

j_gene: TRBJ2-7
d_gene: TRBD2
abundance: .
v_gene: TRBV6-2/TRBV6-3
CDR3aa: CASSSYSGGPYEQYF
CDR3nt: TGTGCCAGCAGTTCCTATAGCGGGGGTCCCTACGAGCAGTACTTC

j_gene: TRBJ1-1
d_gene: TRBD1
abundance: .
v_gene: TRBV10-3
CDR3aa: CAISETIQGGGLNTEAFF
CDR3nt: TGTGCCATCAGTGAGACAATTCAGGGGGGAGGCCTGAACACTGAAGCTTTCTTT

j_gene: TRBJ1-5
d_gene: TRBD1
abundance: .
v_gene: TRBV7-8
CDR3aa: CASSLEGQGEQPQHF
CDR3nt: TGTGCCAGCAGCTTAGAGGGACAGGGAGAGCAGCCCCAGCATTTT

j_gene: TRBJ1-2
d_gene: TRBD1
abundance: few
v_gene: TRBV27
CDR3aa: CASFGTGGGRGYTF
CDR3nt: TGTGCCAGCTTTGGGACAGGGGGCGGCCGAGGCTACACCTTC